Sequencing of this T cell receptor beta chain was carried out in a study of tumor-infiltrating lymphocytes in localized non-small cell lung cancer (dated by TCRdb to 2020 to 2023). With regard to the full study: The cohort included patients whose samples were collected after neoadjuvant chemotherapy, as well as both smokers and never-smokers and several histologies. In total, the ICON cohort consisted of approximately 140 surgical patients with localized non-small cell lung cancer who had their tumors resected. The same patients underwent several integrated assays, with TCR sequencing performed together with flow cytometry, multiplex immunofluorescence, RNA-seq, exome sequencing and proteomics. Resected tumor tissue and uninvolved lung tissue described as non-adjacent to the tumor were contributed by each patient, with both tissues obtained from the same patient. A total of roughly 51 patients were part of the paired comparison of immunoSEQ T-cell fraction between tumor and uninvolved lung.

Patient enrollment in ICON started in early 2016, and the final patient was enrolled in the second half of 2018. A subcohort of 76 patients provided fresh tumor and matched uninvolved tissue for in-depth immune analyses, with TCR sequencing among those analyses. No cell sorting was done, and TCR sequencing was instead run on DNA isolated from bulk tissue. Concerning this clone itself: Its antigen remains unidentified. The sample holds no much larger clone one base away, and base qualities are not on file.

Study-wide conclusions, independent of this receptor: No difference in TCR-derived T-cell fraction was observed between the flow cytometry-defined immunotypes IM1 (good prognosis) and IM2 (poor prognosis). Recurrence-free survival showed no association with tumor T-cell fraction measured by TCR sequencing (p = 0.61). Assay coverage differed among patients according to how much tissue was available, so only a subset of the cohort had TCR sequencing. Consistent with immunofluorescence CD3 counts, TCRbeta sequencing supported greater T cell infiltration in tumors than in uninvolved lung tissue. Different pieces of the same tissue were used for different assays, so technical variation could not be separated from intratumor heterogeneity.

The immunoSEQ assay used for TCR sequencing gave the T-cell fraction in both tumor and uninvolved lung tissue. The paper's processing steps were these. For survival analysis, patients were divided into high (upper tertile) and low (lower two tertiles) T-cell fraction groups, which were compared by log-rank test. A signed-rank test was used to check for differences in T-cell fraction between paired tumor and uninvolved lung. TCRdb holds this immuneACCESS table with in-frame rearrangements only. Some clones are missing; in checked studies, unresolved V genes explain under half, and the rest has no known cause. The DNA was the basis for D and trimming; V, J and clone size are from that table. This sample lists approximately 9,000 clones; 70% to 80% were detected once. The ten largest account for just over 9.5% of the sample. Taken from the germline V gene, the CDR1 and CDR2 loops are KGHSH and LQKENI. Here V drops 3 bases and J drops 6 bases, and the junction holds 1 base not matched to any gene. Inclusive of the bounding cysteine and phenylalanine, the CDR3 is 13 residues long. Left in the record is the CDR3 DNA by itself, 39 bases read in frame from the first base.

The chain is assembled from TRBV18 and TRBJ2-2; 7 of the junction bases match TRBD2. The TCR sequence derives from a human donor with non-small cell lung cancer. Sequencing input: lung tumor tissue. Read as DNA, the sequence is TGTGCCAGCTCACCCCGGGGGGCCGGGGAGCTGTTTTTT. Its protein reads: CASSPRGAGELFF.